This note documents a single TCR beta chain sequence. The table lists this clonotype with a few counts. Its cognate antigen has yet to be identified. Nothing much larger sits one base from this clone, and base qualities are not available. This sample stems from a study of T-cell memory formation after mild COVID-19 (dated by TCRdb to the early 2020s). Regarding the complete study: Most TCR sequence clusters were specific to one of the two donors. Longitudinal TCRalpha and TCRbeta repertoire sequencing tracked T-cell clones expanding and contracting after mild COVID-19 in a couple of donors. The cohort was made up of two young adult volunteers, one female and one male, who were previously healthy. Paper-wide results and their limitations: Contracting CD4+ clones turned up mainly in the CM and EM memory subsets, whereas EMRA was where CD8+ clones were enriched. Clones that contracted from day 15 to 85 showed balanced CD4/CD8 phenotypes, whereas a second wave of clones that expanded from day 15 to 37 leaned towards CD4+. The study included only a couple of mild cases, and larger cohorts that include severe cases with pre-infection samples were judged to be necessary. The detection of some responding clones in pre-infection memory suggests that pre-existing cross-reactive memory T cells joined the SARS-CoV-2 response. The second-wave clones that peaked on day 37 were not confirmed to be SARS-CoV-2 specific.

CDR1 and CDR2 are drawn from the germline V gene: MGHRA, YSYEKL. From the cysteine up to the phenylalanine, the CDR3 has a length of 15 residues. Only the CDR3 DNA stays, 45 bases, in frame from base 1. Compared with germline, V lacks 3 bases and J lacks 7 bases; bases without a gene match: 9. This sample was sequenced with an Illumina NovaSeq 6000. cDNA libraries for TCRalpha and TCRbeta were prepared by 5'RACE using constant-segment primers, with sample barcodes and unique molecular identifiers added. Trizol reagent was used to extract RNA from every sample. Amplification of the libraries took two PCR steps, and the second step added a second sample barcode plus Illumina TruSeq adapters. Sequencing of the libraries was done on an Illumina NovaSeq, producing 2 x 150 bp paired-end reads. Per the source publication's procedure: Reads were demultiplexed and collapsed into UMI-guided consensus sequences with migec v1.2.7. Using mixcr v2.1.11, UMI consensuses were aligned to TRA and TRB V and J templates and then assembled into clonotypes. Expanded or contracted clonotypes were those called significant by both edgeR and NoisET, with noise models trained on biological replicates. For edgeR calls, a false discovery rate-adjusted p below 0.01 and a log2 fold-change threshold of 1 were applied. As an exploratory analysis of dynamics, max-normalized trajectories of the 1000 most abundant clonotypes were examined by PCA with hierarchical clustering. Each responding clone was given a CD4 or CD8 phenotype based on the CD4+ and CD8+ repertoires, which had been sequenced separately. TCRdb trimmed public reads at Q25 via fastp, called clones via MiXCR and kept in-frame beta chains. Under each unique CDR3 protein, matching rows form one entry showing the most common genes and DNA. TCRdb, rather than the study authors, made the V and J calls. The sample table shows about 400,000 distinct CDR3 sequences, and 15% to 20% are seen once. Roughly a fifth of the sample is held by the ten biggest clonotypes.

Ficoll-Paque density gradient centrifugation was the method used to isolate PBMCs. The TCR sequence derives from a man aged 18 to 30 who had mild COVID-19 (a few samples of this study predate the infection). The sample titles of this study are shuffled in the database, so cell type and time point are left out; the donor was told from shared clones. The chain is encoded by TRBV4-1 joined to TRBJ1-5; TRBD1 matches 7 bases in the middle. What was sequenced was PBMCs or a T cell subset sorted from them (not recorded which). The CDR3 region: CASSHGTGVGQPQHF. The sequenced DNA: TGCGCCAGCAGCCATGGAACAGGGGTGGGACAGCCCCAGCATTTT.